Below, 10 T cell receptor beta chains from the same sample are listed, as sequenced in a study of HIV-infected children after antiretroviral therapy interruption. As for treatment: PENTA 11 planned treatment interruption arm or continuous ART arm. A 3' RACE protocol on RNA, with unique molecular identifiers, produced the TCR library. TCRdb used MiXCR to reprocess the 3' RACE reads, holding one entry per CDR3 protein. The sample includes some 16,000 distinct CDR3 sequences, more than 3% seen only once; the top ten take less than 6%. This sample comprised CD45RA+ CD4+ T cells from PBMCs, obtained from a donor given antiretroviral therapy, either interrupted or continuous. The subset denotes: naive CD4+ CD45RA+ CD45RO- T cells. These receptors came from a child aged 2 to 17 with HIV.

This clonotype has ten or more counts. This CDR3 is CASRDSGEQYF. DNA for the CDR3: TGTGCCAGCAGGGACAGTGGCGAGCAGTACTTC. The chain recombines TRBV12-3 or TRBV12-4 with TRBJ2-7; maybe TRBD1 (6 bases). The V end lost 6 bases, the J end lost 6 bases, and 9 bases lay between the germline ends. This CDR3 has 11 amino acids.

The table lists this clonotype with many counts. J is TRBJ2-3 and V is TRBV7-9; tentative D call: TRBD2 (6 bases). The CDR3 contains 13 residues. Trimming took off 7 bases at V and 6 bases at J, with 14 bases between the two ends. Germline lookup yields CDR1 SEHNR and CDR2 FQNEAQ (reference sequence). The CDR3 region has the DNA TGTGCCAGCATCTGGGAGGTGGGCGATACGCAGTATTTT. Translated, it gives CASIWEVGDTQYF.

This clonotype came up many times. At one end, the junction sequence differs from germline, possibly due to a read error. This chain links TRBV29-1 with TRBJ2-3; D is ambiguous. Germline V gives CDR1 SQVTM, CDR2 ANQGSEA. This CDR3 is 13 amino acids long. The CDR3 loop is CSVEALDVMKSNF. The DNA for the CDR3 is TGCAGCGTTGAAGCCCTGGACGTGATGAAATCGAATTTT.

This clonotype was counted at least ten times. This chain joins TRBV2 and TRBJ2-2, with D unresolved. The germline V gene encodes CDR1 SNHLY and CDR2 FYNNEI. This CDR3 has 12 residues. The ends were cut back, 4 bases at V and 8 bases at J, with 8 bases in the middle. The CDR3 region is CASSAPVGELFF. The DNA of the CDR3 is TGTGCCAGCAGTGCACCAGTAGGGGAGCTGTTTTTT.

This clonotype was counted many times. The chain couples TRBV29-1 to TRBJ2-1; TRBD1 matches at 10 bases. The V segment lost 7 bases and the J segment 9 bases; nucleotides outside the gene matches: 9. Germline V CDR1 and CDR2: SQVTM, ANQGSEA. The CDR3 is made up of 13 amino acids. The CDR3 region has the DNA TGCAGCGGTGGGGACAGGGGATCCCGTGAGCAGTTCTTC. Encoded protein: CSGGDRGSREQFF.

The J gene is TRBJ2-1, the V gene TRBV6-4; 12 bases match TRBD2. CDR3 length: 15 residues. J was trimmed by 4 bases and V by 5 bases; bases with no gene match: 3. Germline V gives CDR1 MRHNA, CDR2 SNTAGT. CDR3: CASSLGLAGYNEQFF. Here the CDR3 DNA reads TGTGCCAGCAGTTTAGGACTAGCGGGATACAATGAGCAGTTCTTC.

The chain links TRBV29-1 to TRBJ1-1; possibly TRBD1 for D (5 bases). Germline values: CDR1 SQVTM, CDR2 ANQGSEA. V shed 5 bases and J shed 0 bases, with 13 bases lying between them. The CDR3 length is 14 residues. CDR3 sequence reads: CSVRGANMNTEAFF. In DNA form, the CDR3 reads TGCAGCGTTCGGGGCGCAAACATGAACACTGAAGCTTTCTTT.

This clonotype appeared many times. The chain links TRBV20-1 to TRBJ2-5, with D perhaps TRBD1 or TRBD2 (6 bases each). Germline CDR1 reads DFQATT; CDR2 reads SNEGSKA (reference sequence). CDR3 size: 16 residues. V was cut by 2 bases and J by 1 base, with 17 bases left in between. The chain's CDR3 is CSARLLGAGRQETQYF. The CDR3 region has the DNA TGCAGTGCTAGACTCTTGGGGGCGGGGCGCCAAGAGACCCAGTACTTC.

This clonotype has a count of ten or more. The chain uses TRBV7-9 and TRBJ2-7; D perhaps matches TRBD1 (6 bases). V was clipped by 3 bases and J by 1 base, with 10 bases between them. CDR3 length: 14 residues. Germline loops: CDR1 SEHNR, CDR2 FQNEAQ (reference sequence). Here the CDR3 DNA reads TGTGCCAGCAGCTTTGCAGGGGCGTCCTACGAGCAGTACTTC. Translating gives CASSFAGASYEQYF.

In its sample, this clonotype was seen many times. This chain uses TRBV5-1 with TRBJ1-2; the D gene is possibly TRBD1 (6 bases). Between the trimmed V and J ends, which lost 4 bases and 5 bases, there was a span of 9 bases. The CDR3 loop spans 12 amino acids. Germline V gene data show CDR1 as SGHRS and CDR2 as YFSETQ. The CDR3 DNA follows: TGCGCCAGCAGCGAAGGACAGTATGGCTACACCTTC. This sequence encodes CASSEGQYGYTF.